This T cell receptor beta chain was profiled in a study of blood T cell repertoires in COVID-19. V dropped 4 bases and J dropped 0; count of bases not matched to a gene: 5. The germline CDR1 and CDR2 sequences are SEHNR and FQNEAQ (reference sequence). There are 16 residues in the CDR3. TCRdb's copy holds only in-frame clones and misses some; the assay was immunoSEQ multiplex PCR. The table includes about 85,000 clones, about 80% detected once. The rearrangement uses TRBV7-9 and TRBJ1-5, with TRBD1 matching over 8 bases. What was sequenced was peripheral blood. The receptor was isolated from a man aged 60 to 69 with acute or convalescent COVID-19. The DNA of the CDR3 is TGTGCCAGCAGCTACGGACAGGGATATAGCAATCAGCCCCAGCATTTT. Translated, it gives CASSYGQGYSNQPQHF.